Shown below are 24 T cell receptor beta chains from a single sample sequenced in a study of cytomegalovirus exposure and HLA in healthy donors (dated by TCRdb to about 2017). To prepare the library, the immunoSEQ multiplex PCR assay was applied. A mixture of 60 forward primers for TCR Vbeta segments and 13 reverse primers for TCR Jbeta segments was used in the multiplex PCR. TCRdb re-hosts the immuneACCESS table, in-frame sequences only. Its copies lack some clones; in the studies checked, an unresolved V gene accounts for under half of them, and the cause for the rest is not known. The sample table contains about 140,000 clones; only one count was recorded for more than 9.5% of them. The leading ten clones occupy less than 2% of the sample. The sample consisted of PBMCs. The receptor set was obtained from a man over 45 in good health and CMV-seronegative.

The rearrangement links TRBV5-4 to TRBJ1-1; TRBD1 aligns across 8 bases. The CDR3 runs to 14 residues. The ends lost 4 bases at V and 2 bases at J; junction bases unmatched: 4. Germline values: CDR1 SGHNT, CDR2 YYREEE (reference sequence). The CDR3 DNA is TGTGCCAGCAGCGGACAGGGTTTAAACACTGAAGCTTTCTTT. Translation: CASSGQGLNTEAFF.

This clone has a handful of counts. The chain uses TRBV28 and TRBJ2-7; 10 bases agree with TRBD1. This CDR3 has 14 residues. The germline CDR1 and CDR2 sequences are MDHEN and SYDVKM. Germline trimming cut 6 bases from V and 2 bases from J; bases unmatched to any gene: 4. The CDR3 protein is CASRGQGRAYEQYF. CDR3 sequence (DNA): TGTGCCAGCAGGGGACAGGGGAGGGCCTACGAGCAGTACTTC. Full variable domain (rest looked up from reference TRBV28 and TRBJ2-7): DVKVTQSSRYLVKRTGEKVFLECVQDMDHENMFWYRQDPGLGLRLIYFSYDVKMKEKGDIPEGYSVSREKKERFSLILESASTNQTSMYLCASRGQGRAYEQYFGPGTRLTVT.

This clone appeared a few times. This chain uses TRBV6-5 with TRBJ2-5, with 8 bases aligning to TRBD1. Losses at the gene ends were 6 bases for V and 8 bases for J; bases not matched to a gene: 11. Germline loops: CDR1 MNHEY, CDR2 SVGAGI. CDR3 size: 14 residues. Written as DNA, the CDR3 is TGTGCCAGCAGACCAGGGGGCGAGGTTATAACCCAGTACTTC. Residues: CASRPGGEVITQYF.

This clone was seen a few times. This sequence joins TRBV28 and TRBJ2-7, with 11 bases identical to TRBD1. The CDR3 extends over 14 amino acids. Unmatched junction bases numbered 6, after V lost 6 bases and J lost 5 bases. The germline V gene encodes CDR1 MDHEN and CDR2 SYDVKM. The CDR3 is CASSSTGQGDEQYF. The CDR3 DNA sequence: TGTGCCAGCAGCTCTACGGGACAGGGGGACGAGCAGTACTTC.

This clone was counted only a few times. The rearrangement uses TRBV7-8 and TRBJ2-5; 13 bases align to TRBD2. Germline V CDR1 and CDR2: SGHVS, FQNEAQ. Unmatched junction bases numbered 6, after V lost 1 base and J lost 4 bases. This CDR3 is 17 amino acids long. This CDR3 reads CASSLGTSGRYLETQYF. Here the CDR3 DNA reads TGTGCCAGCAGCTTAGGGACTAGCGGGAGATATTTAGAGACCCAGTACTTC.

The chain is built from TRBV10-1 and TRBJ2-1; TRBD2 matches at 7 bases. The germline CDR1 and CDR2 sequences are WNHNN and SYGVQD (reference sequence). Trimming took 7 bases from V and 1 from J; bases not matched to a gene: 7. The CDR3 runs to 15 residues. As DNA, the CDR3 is TGCGCCAGCAACCGGCCTAGCGGTTCCTACAATGAGCAGTTCTTC. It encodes CASNRPSGSYNEQFF.

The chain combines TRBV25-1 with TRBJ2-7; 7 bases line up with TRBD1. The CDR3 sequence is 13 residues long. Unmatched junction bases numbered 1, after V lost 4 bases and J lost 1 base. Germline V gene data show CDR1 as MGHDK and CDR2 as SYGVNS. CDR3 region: CASSGTGSYEQYF. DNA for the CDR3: TGTGCCAGCAGTGGGACAGGATCCTACGAGCAGTACTTC.

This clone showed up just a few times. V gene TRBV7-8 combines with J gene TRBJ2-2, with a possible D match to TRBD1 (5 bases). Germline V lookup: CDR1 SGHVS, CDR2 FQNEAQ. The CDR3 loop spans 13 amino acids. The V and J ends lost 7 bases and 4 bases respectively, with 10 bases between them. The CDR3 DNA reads TGTGCCAGCATCCGACAGAGCACCGGGGAGCTGTTTTTT. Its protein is CASIRQSTGELFF. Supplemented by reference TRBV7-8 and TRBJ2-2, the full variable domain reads GAGVSQSPRYKVAKRGQDVALRCDPISGHVSLFWYQQALGQGPEFLTYFQNEAQLDKSGLPSDRFFAERPEGSVSTLKIQRTQQEDSAVYLCASIRQSTGELFFGEGSRLTVL.

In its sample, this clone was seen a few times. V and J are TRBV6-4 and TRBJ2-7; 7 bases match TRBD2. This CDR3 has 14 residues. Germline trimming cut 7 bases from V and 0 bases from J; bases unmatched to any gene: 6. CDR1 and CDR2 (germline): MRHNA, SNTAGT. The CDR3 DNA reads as TGTGCCAGCAAGGTAGCGGGTGACTCCTACGAGCAGTACTTC. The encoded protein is CASKVAGDSYEQYF.

The CDR3 region is CASSREGTGGGGYTF. In DNA form, the CDR3 reads TGTGCCAGCAGCCGAGAGGGGACAGGGGGTGGAGGCTACACCTTC. The V and J genes are TRBV9 and TRBJ1-2, with 11 bases lining up with TRBD1. There are 15 residues in the CDR3. V gave up 4 bases and J gave up 8 bases; unmatched junction bases: 10. The germline V gene encodes CDR1 SGDLS and CDR2 YYNGEE.

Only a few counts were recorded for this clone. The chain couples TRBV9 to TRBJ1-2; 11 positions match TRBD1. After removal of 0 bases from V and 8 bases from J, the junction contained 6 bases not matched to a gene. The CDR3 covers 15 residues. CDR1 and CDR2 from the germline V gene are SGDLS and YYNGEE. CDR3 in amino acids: CASSVAGQGAWGYTF. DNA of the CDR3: TGTGCCAGCAGCGTAGCCGGACAGGGGGCCTGGGGCTACACCTTC.

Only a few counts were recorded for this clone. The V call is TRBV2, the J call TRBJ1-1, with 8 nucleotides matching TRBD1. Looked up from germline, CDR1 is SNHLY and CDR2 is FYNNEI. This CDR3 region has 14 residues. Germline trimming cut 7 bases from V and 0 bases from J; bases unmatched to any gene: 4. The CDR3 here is CASIHRGVNTEAFF. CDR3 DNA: TGTGCCAGCATCCACAGGGGGGTGAACACTGAAGCTTTCTTT.

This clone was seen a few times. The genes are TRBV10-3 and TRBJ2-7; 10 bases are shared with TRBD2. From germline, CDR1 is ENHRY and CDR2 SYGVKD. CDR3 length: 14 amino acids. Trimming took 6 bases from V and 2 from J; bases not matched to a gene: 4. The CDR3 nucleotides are TGTGCCATCAGGGCAGCGGGAGGGCCCTACGAGCAGTACTTC. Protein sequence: CAIRAAGGPYEQYF.

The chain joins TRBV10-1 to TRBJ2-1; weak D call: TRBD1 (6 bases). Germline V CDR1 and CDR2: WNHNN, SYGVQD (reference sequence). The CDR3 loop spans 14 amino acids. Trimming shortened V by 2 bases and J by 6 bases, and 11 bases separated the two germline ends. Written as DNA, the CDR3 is TGCGCCAGCAGTGAGCGGGACACTACCAATGAGCAGTTCTTC. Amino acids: CASSERDTTNEQFF.

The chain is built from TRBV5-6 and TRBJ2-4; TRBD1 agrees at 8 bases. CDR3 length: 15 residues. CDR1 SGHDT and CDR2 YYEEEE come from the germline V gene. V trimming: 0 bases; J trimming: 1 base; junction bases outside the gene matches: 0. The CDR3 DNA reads TGTGCCAGCAGCTTGGGACAGGGGGCCAAAAACATTCAGTACTTC. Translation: CASSLGQGAKNIQYF. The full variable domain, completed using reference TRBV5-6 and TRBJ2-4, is DAGVTQSPTHLIKTRGQQVTLRCSPKSGHDTVSWYQQALGQGPQFIFQYYEEEERQRGNFPDRFSGHQFPNYSSELNVNALLLGDSALYLCASSLGQGAKNIQYFGAGTRLSVL.

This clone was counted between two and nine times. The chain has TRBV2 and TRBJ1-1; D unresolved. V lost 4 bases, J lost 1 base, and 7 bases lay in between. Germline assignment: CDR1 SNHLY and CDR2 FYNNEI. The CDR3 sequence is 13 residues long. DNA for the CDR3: TGTGCCAGCAGTGCCGACTCGAACACTGAAGCTTTCTTT. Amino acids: CASSADSNTEAFF.

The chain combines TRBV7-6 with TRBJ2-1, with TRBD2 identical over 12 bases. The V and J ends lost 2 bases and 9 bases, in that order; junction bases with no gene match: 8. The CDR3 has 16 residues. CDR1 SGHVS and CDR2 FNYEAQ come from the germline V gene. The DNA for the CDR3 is TGTGCCAGCAGCTTACCTAGCGGGGGGGCCTGGGGTGAGCAGTTCTTC. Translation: CASSLPSGGAWGEQFF.

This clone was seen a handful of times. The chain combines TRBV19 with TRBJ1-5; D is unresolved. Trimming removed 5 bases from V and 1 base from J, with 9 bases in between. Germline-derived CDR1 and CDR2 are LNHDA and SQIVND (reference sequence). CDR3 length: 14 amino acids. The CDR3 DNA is TGTGCCAGTAGTTTGGGCAGGAGCAATCAGCCCCAGCATTTT. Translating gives CASSLGRSNQPQHF.

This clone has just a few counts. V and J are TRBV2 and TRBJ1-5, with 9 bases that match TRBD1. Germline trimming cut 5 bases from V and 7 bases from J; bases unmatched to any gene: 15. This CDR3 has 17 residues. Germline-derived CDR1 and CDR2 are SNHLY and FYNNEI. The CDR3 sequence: CASSRRTGTGSGQPQHF. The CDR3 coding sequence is TGTGCCAGCAGTCGACGTACCGGGACAGGGTCGGGCCAGCCCCAGCATTTT.

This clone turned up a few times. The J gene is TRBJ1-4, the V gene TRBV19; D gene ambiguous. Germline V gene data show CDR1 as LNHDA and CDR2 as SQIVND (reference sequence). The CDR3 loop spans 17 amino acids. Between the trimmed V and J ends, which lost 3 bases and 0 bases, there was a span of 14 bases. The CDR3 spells CASSITFAQATNEKLFF. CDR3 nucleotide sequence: TGTGCCAGTAGTATTACTTTTGCGCAGGCAACTAATGAAAAACTGTTTTTT. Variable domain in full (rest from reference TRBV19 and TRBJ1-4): DGGITQSPKYLFRKEGQNVTLSCEQNLNHDAMYWYRQDPGQGLRLIYYSQIVNDFQKGDIAEGYSVSREKKESFPLTVTSAQKNPTAFYLCASSITFAQATNEKLFFGSGTQLSVL.

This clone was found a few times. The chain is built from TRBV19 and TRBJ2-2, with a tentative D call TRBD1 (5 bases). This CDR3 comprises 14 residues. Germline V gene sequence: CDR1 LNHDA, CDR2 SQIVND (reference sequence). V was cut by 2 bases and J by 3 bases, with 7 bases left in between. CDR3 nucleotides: TGTGCCAGTAGTATACAGGGTGACACCGGGGAGCTGTTTTTT. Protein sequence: CASSIQGDTGELFF. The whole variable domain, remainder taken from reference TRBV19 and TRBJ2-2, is DGGITQSPKYLFRKEGQNVTLSCEQNLNHDAMYWYRQDPGQGLRLIYYSQIVNDFQKGDIAEGYSVSREKKESFPLTVTSAQKNPTAFYLCASSIQGDTGELFFGEGSRLTVL.

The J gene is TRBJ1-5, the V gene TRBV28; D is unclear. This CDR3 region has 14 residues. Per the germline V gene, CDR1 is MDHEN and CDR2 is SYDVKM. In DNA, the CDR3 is TGTGCTGCAGGTCGAATTCGTAGCAATCAGCCCCAGCATTTT. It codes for CAAGRIRSNQPQHF.

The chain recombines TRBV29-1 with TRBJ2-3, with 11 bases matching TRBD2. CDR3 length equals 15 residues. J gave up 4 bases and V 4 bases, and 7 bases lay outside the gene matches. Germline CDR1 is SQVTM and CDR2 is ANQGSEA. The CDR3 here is CSVGLAGGRADTQYF. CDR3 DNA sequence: TGCAGCGTTGGGCTAGCGGGAGGTCGAGCAGATACGCAGTATTTT.

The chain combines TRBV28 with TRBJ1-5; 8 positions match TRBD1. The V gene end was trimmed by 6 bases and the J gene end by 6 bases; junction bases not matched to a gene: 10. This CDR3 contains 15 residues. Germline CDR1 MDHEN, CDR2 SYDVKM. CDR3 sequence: CASRRATGVGQPQHF. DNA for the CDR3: TGTGCCAGCAGGCGCGCGACAGGGGTTGGTCAGCCCCAGCATTTT.